A single sample is the source of the 31 T cell receptor beta chains below, sequenced in a study of T cell responses to AZD1222 COVID-19 vaccine. Sequenced by immunoSEQ multiplex PCR; TCRdb stores in-frame clones only, minus some. Of 100,000 to 150,000 clones detected, 75% to 90% appear once; the ten largest clones hold around 1.6%. Specimen: peripheral blood, collected on day 0 of AZD1222 vaccination. Receptors were obtained from an adult in good health.

This chain uses TRBV5-1 with TRBJ2-3; 8 bases agree with TRBD2. Germline V gene data show CDR1 as SGHRS and CDR2 as YFSETQ. The CDR3 contains 17 residues. The V gene end was trimmed by 0 bases and the J gene end by 4 bases; junction bases not matched to a gene: 10. The CDR3 loop is CASSLGYGGAIADTQYF. In DNA, the CDR3 is TGCGCCAGCAGCTTGGGATACGGGGGGGCGATTGCAGATACGCAGTATTTT. Filled out from reference TRBV5-1 and TRBJ2-3, the complete variable domain reads KAGVTQTPRYLIKTRGQQVTLSCSPISGHRSVSWYQQTPGQGLQFLFEYFSETQRNKGNFPGRFSGRQFSNSRSEMNVSTLELGDSALYLCASSLGYGGAIADTQYFGPGTRLTVL.

The chain couples TRBV19 to TRBJ1-4; D remains ambiguous. Trimming took 2 bases from V and 0 from J, leaving 4 bases between them. This CDR3 comprises 14 residues. In germline, CDR1 is LNHDA, CDR2 SQIVND (reference sequence). The CDR3 sequence: CASSISATNEKLFF. The CDR3 DNA reads TGTGCCAGTAGTATATCTGCAACTAATGAAAAACTGTTTTTT.

This chain connects TRBV4-1 to TRBJ1-1, with 8 positions matching TRBD1. The J segment lost 5 bases and the V segment lost 3 bases, leaving 20 bases of the junction unmatched. The length of the CDR3 is 19 residues. Germline lookup yields CDR1 MGHRA and CDR2 YSYEKL. DNA of the CDR3: TGCGCCAGCAGCCAGGCGAGCGACAGGGGTGGAAGGACAGGGACTGAAGCTTTCTTT. It encodes CASSQASDRGGRTGTEAFF.

This clone has just one count. This chain links TRBV19 with TRBJ1-2, with 7 nucleotides matching TRBD1. Trimming removed 5 bases from V and 0 bases from J; junction bases left unmatched: 9. CDR3 length: 16 residues. CDR1 is LNHDA and CDR2 is SQIVND in the germline V gene (reference sequence). Written as DNA, the CDR3 is TGTGCCAGTAGTTCGACGACAGGGACCGCTAACTATGGCTACACCTTC. Translation: CASSSTTGTANYGYTF.

V and J are TRBV12-5 and TRBJ2-7; D is perhaps TRBD1 or TRBD2 (5 bases each). The CDR3 is 13 amino acids. Trimming removed 4 bases at V and 2 bases at J, with 9 bases between. The germline gives CDR1 LGHNT, CDR2 FRNRAP. The CDR3 protein is CASGSWDAYEQYF. CDR3 in DNA: TGTGCTAGTGGTTCCTGGGACGCCTACGAGCAGTACTTC.

This chain links TRBV12-3 or TRBV12-4 with TRBJ2-3; maybe TRBD1 (6 bases). V lost 11 bases, J lost 0 bases, and 9 bases lay in between. The CDR3 runs 12 residues. The CDR3: CASDSSTDTQYF. The CDR3 DNA reads as TGTGCCTCGGACAGCAGCACAGATACGCAGTATTTT.

The rearrangement links TRBV10-3 to TRBJ2-7; 11 positions agree with TRBD2. This CDR3 region has 16 residues. From germline, CDR1 is ENHRY and CDR2 SYGVKD. J lost 4 bases, V lost 2 bases, and 7 bases had no gene match. The CDR3 DNA reads TGTGCCATCAGTGAGGAGGGACTAGCGGTTATTTACGAGCAGTACTTC. Protein product: CAISEEGLAVIYEQYF.

This rearrangement joins TRBV5-1 to TRBJ2-2; 10 positions agree with TRBD1. This CDR3 has 14 amino acids. The junction had 8 bases not matched to a gene; V was cut back by 9 bases and J by 6 bases. Germline-derived CDR1 and CDR2 are SGHRS and YFSETQ. CDR3 sequence: CATQPGTGAGELFF. The CDR3 bases are TGCGCCACCCAGCCCGGGACAGGGGCCGGGGAGCTGTTTTTT.

The chain couples TRBV5-4 to TRBJ1-2; no clear D. The CDR3 length is 12 residues. Between the trimmed V and J ends, which lost 0 bases and 6 bases, there was a span of 6 bases. CDR1 and CDR2 from the germline V gene are SGHNT and YYREEE (reference sequence). This chain's CDR3 is CASSLVKDGYTF. The CDR3 region has the DNA TGTGCCAGCAGCTTGGTCAAGGATGGCTACACCTTC.

The CDR3 region is CAWSVDNYGYTF. The CDR3 region has the DNA TGTGCCTGGAGTGTTGATAACTATGGCTACACCTTC. The chain joins TRBV30 to TRBJ1-2; no firm D call. Deletions cut 0 bases from V and 1 base from J, with 3 bases between. CDR3 length equals 12 residues. Germline-derived CDR1 and CDR2 are GTSNPN and SVGIG (reference sequence).

The V and J genes are TRBV20-1 and TRBJ2-3; no definite D call. V dropped 3 bases and J dropped 2 bases, with 6 bases sitting between them. The CDR3 is made up of 12 amino acids. From germline, CDR1 is DFQATT and CDR2 SNEGSKA (reference sequence). The CDR3 DNA is TGCAGTGCTAGTCCCTCCACAGATACGCAGTATTTT. Its protein product is CSASPSTDTQYF.

The chain carries TRBV25-1 and TRBJ2-7, with TRBD1 matching over 7 bases. This CDR3 has 15 residues. V shed 0 bases, J shed 3 bases, and the junction held 5 bases outside the gene matches. Germline CDR1 is MGHDK and CDR2 is SYGVNS. The CDR3 DNA follows: TGTGCCAGCAGTGAATATGGACAGGACCTCTACGAGCAGTACTTC. It specifies CASSEYGQDLYEQYF.

In DNA, the CDR3 is TGTGCCAGCAGCCCCGACAGGCTACGGGGCTACACCTTC. Its translation: CASSPDRLRGYTF. The V call is TRBV11-2, the J call TRBJ1-2, with a weak D call TRBD1 (6 bases). V lost 5 bases and J 8 bases, leaving 15 bases between the germline ends. The CDR3 is 13 residues long. Per the germline V gene, CDR1 is SGHAT and CDR2 is FQNNGV.

This rearrangement joins TRBV7-8 to TRBJ1-5; D gene unclear. The germline gives CDR1 SGHVS, CDR2 FQNEAQ. The CDR3 is 13 residues long. V was clipped by 5 bases and J by 7 bases, with 12 bases between them. The CDR3 loop reads CASSEGTGQPQHF. The CDR3 bases are TGTGCCAGCAGCGAAGGCACCGGGCAGCCCCAGCATTTT. Full variable domain (missing parts from reference TRBV7-8 and TRBJ1-5): GAGVSQSPRYKVAKRGQDVALRCDPISGHVSLFWYQQALGQGPEFLTYFQNEAQLDKSGLPSDRFFAERPEGSVSTLKIQRTQQEDSAVYLCASSEGTGQPQHFGDGTRLSIL.

The chain recombines TRBV18 with TRBJ2-5; no definite D call. This CDR3 is built from 12 residues. V was clipped by 2 bases and J by 5 bases, with 6 bases between them. Germline CDR1 reads KGHSH; CDR2 reads LQKENI. CDR3 DNA sequence: TGTGCCAGCTCACCAGGGGTGGAGACCCAGTACTTC. Its translation: CASSPGVETQYF.

CDR3 loop: CSVRTGGGHEQYF. In DNA, the CDR3 is TGCAGCGTTCGGACAGGGGGCGGCCACGAGCAGTACTTC. V usage is TRBV29-1 and J usage is TRBJ2-7; 11 bases are shared with TRBD1. The CDR3 runs 13 residues. With V trimmed by 5 bases and J by 5 bases, 5 bases remained unmatched. CDR1 is SQVTM, CDR2 ANQGSEA, per germline.

V and J are TRBV11-2 and TRBJ1-1; D not certain. V was clipped by 3 bases and J by 8 bases, with 13 bases between them. CDR1 SGHAT and CDR2 FQNNGV come from the germline V gene. The length of the CDR3 is 13 residues. The CDR3 here is CASSFTREREAFF. The CDR3 DNA reads TGTGCCAGCAGCTTCACAAGGGAACGAGAAGCTTTCTTT.

V gene TRBV24-1 combines with J gene TRBJ2-3; 7 positions agree with TRBD2. Germline CDR1 KGHDR, CDR2 SFDVKD. This CDR3 contains 16 residues. V lost 6 bases and J lost 5; bases outside the gene matches: 13. This CDR3 reads CATSTARGGDLDTQYF. The CDR3 DNA reads TGTGCCACCAGTACCGCTCGGGGAGGGGATTTAGATACGCAGTATTTT.

This chain joins TRBV3-1 (or the pseudogene TRBV3-2) and TRBJ1-1; D uncertain. The V end was cut by 4 bases, the J end by 1 base, with 13 bases between. Germline V gene sequence: CDR1 LGHDT, CDR2 YNNKEL (reference sequence). The CDR3 covers 15 residues. In DNA form, the CDR3 reads TGTGCCAGCAGCCCCGCAGGAGCGGGGAACACTGAAGCTTTCTTT. Translating gives CASSPAGAGNTEAFF.

The V call is TRBV7-2, the J call TRBJ2-2; 7 bases agree with TRBD1. The CDR3 loop spans 16 amino acids. Germline trimming cut 3 bases from V and 2 bases from J; bases unmatched to any gene: 6. The germline V gene encodes CDR1 SGHTA and CDR2 FQGNSA. CDR3 in amino acids: CASSFQTGLNTGELFF. The CDR3 DNA sequence: TGTGCCAGCAGCTTCCAGACAGGGCTCAACACCGGGGAGCTGTTTTTT.

This sequence joins TRBV28 and TRBJ2-1, with 7 bases matching TRBD2. V lost 8 bases, J lost 4 bases, and 14 bases stayed unmatched. Per germline, CDR1 MDHEN and CDR2 SYDVKM. There are 16 residues in the CDR3. CDR3 DNA sequence: TGTGCCAGCCATATCCGCCTAGCGGACCCTTACAATGAGCAGTTCTTC. Its translation: CASHIRLADPYNEQFF.

This clone was found a few times. V gene TRBV4-2 combines with J gene TRBJ2-5; 8 nucleotides line up with TRBD2. The CDR3 spans 16 residues. V lost 4 bases, J lost 0 bases, and 7 bases stayed unmatched. Germline-derived CDR1 and CDR2 are LGHNA and YNFKEQ. The CDR3 region is CASSLHSGAYQETQYF. The CDR3 DNA reads TGTGCCAGCAGCCTCCATAGCGGGGCCTACCAAGAGACCCAGTACTTC.

This sequence joins TRBV30 and TRBJ1-1, with 10 bases that match TRBD1. The length of the CDR3 is 12 residues. V trimming: 4 bases; J trimming: 11 bases; junction bases outside the gene matches: 7. The germline V gene encodes CDR1 GTSNPN and CDR2 SVGIG (reference sequence). CDR3 sequence: CAWTRTGGSAFF. As DNA, the CDR3 is TGTGCCTGGACGAGGACAGGGGGTTCCGCTTTCTTT.

The CDR3 DNA reads TGTGCCAGCAGCCGGGACTCAAACACTGAAGCTTTCTTT. Amino acids: CASSRDSNTEAFF. V and J are TRBV2 and TRBJ1-1; perhaps TRBD1 as D (5 bases). The CDR3 is 13 amino acids. The germline V gene has CDR1 SNHLY and CDR2 FYNNEI. The V and J ends lost 6 bases and 2 bases respectively, with 10 bases between them.

The DNA of the CDR3 is TGTGCCAGCAGCTTGGTTGGACAGGGGGCTCATGGCTACACCTTC. It is translated as CASSLVGQGAHGYTF. V is TRBV5-6 and J is TRBJ1-2; TRBD1 aligns across 11 bases. Germline trimming cut 0 bases from V and 6 bases from J; bases unmatched to any gene: 4. Germline V lookup: CDR1 SGHDT, CDR2 YYEEEE. This CDR3 is built from 15 residues.

The chain is built from TRBV7-2 and TRBJ1-2; TRBD1 matches 9 bases. J was trimmed by 2 bases and V by 2 bases; bases with no gene match: 3. Germline values: CDR1 SGHTA, CDR2 FQGNSA. The CDR3 is 15 residues long. As DNA, the CDR3 is TGTGCCAGCAGCTTATTACAGGGGGCGAACTATGGCTACACCTTC. It specifies CASSLLQGANYGYTF.

V and J are TRBV10-1 and TRBJ1-2, with TRBD1 identical over 7 bases. The trim removed 2 bases at V and 8 bases at J, leaving 8 bases unmatched. Germline CDR1 is WNHNN and CDR2 is SYGVQD (reference sequence). The length of the CDR3 is 14 residues. The CDR3 DNA is TGCGCCAGCAGTGAGCAGGGGGTAAGATTAGGCTACACCTTC. This translates into CASSEQGVRLGYTF.

This sequence joins TRBV20-1 and TRBJ2-4; tentatively, D is TRBD1 (5 bases). Germline V gene lookup returns CDR1 DFQATT and CDR2 SNEGSKA (reference sequence). The CDR3 loop spans 11 amino acids. The V end was cut by 3 bases, the J end by 9 bases, with 9 bases between. For the CDR3, the DNA is TGCAGTGCTAGTCCCCAGGGCATTCAGTACTTC. Encoded protein: CSASPQGIQYF.

This clone was counted once. V is TRBV30 and J is TRBJ1-3, with TRBD1 as a possible D gene (6 bases). V dropped 0 bases and J dropped 0 bases, with 12 bases sitting between them. CDR1 and CDR2 from the germline V gene are GTSNPN and SVGIG (reference sequence). The CDR3 runs 16 residues. The chain's CDR3 is CAWSVDSPSSGNTIYF. The CDR3 coding sequence is TGTGCCTGGAGTGTGGACAGCCCTAGCTCTGGAAACACCATATATTTT.

The CDR3 coding sequence is TGTGCCAGCAGTCGTGGTAGAAGCTCCTACGAGCAGTACTTC. It yields the protein CASSRGRSSYEQYF. V is TRBV6-5 and J is TRBJ2-7; D unclear. Germline loops: CDR1 MNHEY, CDR2 SVGAGI. Deletions cut 5 bases from V and 0 bases from J, with 11 bases between. The length of the CDR3 is 14 residues.

This clone was observed a single time. V gene TRBV12-3 or TRBV12-4 combines with J gene TRBJ2-7; D gene uncertain. V shed 6 bases and J shed 6 bases, with 9 bases lying between them. The CDR3 covers 11 residues. For the CDR3, the DNA is TGTGCCAGCAGCCTGATAGGCGAGCAGTACTTC. As protein: CASSLIGEQYF.